This entry lists 8 T cell receptor beta chains sequenced from one sample in a study of blood T cells in healthy people across ages. Then a second PCR, running roughly 7 to 11 cycles, was carried out with a sample-barcoded 5' primer and a J-beta primer mix. TCRdb itself ran the 5' RACE reads through MiXCR, one entry per CDR3 protein. The sample shows 580,000 or so distinct CDR3 sequences, around 48% of them seen only once. Sequencing was performed on blood. These TCRs come from a man older than 75 in good health.

This chain uses TRBV9 with TRBJ2-3, with a tentative D call TRBD2 (5 bases). Germline assignment: CDR1 SGDLS and CDR2 YYNGEE. The CDR3 has 14 amino acids. V was clipped by 0 bases and J by 10 bases, with 15 bases between them. CDR3 DNA sequence: TGTGCCAGCAGCGTAGGAAGCGGCGAGGTGGCGCAGTATTTT. Translation: CASSVGSGEVAQYF.

The sample holds a few counts of this clonotype. The rearrangement links TRBV27 to TRBJ2-7, with a weak D call TRBD2 (6 bases). This CDR3 region has 13 residues. CDR1 is MNHEY and CDR2 is SMNVEV in the germline V gene (reference sequence). Trimming shortened V by 5 bases and J by 3 bases, and 11 bases separated the two germline ends. CDR3 in amino acids: CASSRDLVYEQYF. The CDR3 DNA is TGTGCCAGCAGTCGGGACTTGGTCTACGAGCAGTACTTC.

The chain uses TRBV30 and TRBJ2-7; 9 positions agree with TRBD2. Germline V CDR1 and CDR2: GTSNPN, SVGIG (reference sequence). There are 15 residues in the CDR3. The J segment lost 0 bases and the V segment lost 2 bases, leaving 5 bases of the junction unmatched. Here the CDR3 DNA reads TGTGCCTGGAGTACGGGACTAGCAGCCTCCTACGAGCAGTACTTC. Protein sequence: CAWSTGLAASYEQYF.

Comments on this clonotype: The junction and the germline gene differ at one end; a read error may be behind it. The chain carries TRBV7-9 and TRBJ1-5, with D possibly matching TRBD1 (6 bases). Per germline, CDR1 SEHNR and CDR2 FQNEAQ (reference sequence). This CDR3 is built from 16 residues. CDR3 nucleotide sequence: TGTGCCGGCAGCCCTGGACAGCCCCCTGGCAATCAGCCTCAGCATTTT. As protein: CAGSPGQPPGNQPQHF.

J is TRBJ2-3 and V is TRBV7-2, with 9 bases identical to TRBD2. V gave up 4 bases and J gave up 0 bases; unmatched junction bases: 5. Germline loops: CDR1 SGHTA, CDR2 FQGNSA. This CDR3 region has 16 residues. CDR3 loop: CASSSLAGVSTDTQYF. In nucleotides, the CDR3 is TGTGCCAGCAGCTCCTTAGCGGGGGTTAGCACAGATACGCAGTATTTT.

This clonotype was seen once. V is TRBV4-2 and J is TRBJ2-7; D gene unclear. The V gene's germline CDR1 is LGHNA and CDR2 YNFKEQ. The CDR3 runs 14 residues. Trimming removed 4 bases from V and 0 bases from J, with 10 bases in between. DNA for the CDR3: TGTGCCAGCAGCCTTGGGTCGAACTCCTACGAGCAGTACTTC. Residues: CASSLGSNSYEQYF.

The chain carries TRBV6-6 and TRBJ2-1, with D possibly matching TRBD2 (6 bases). Germline CDR1 and CDR2: MNHNY and SVGAGI (reference sequence). The germline V and J ends were trimmed by 6 bases and 13 bases, with 16 bases remaining between them. This CDR3 comprises 12 residues. Written as DNA, the CDR3 is TGTGCCAGCAGACTAGCCGAAGAGACCCAGTTCTTC. Translated: CASRLAEETQFF.

The chain is built from TRBV28 and TRBJ2-1; 11 bases are a match to TRBD2. Germline CDR1 MDHEN, CDR2 SYDVKM. V gave up 6 bases and J gave up 6 bases; unmatched junction bases: 16. CDR3 length: 18 residues. CDR3 sequence reads: CASSPPLAGVSRVNEQFF. DNA of the CDR3: TGTGCCAGCAGCCCACCACTAGCGGGAGTAAGTCGAGTCAATGAGCAGTTCTTC. Full variable domain (remainder filled in from reference TRBV28 and TRBJ2-1): DVKVTQSSRYLVKRTGEKVFLECVQDMDHENMFWYRQDPGLGLRLIYFSYDVKMKEKGDIPEGYSVSREKKERFSLILESASTNQTSMYLCASSPPLAGVSRVNEQFFGPGTRLTVL.